This T cell receptor beta chain was retrieved from a study of identical twins. This clonotype was recorded many times. The antigen is unknown. CDR1 LNHNV and CDR2 YYDKDF come from the germline V gene (reference sequence). V lost 4 bases and J lost 12; bases outside the gene matches: 12. The CDR3 runs to 14 residues. Via MiXCR, TCRdb re-called the 5' RACE reads, giving one row per CDR3 protein. The sample has a few hundred thousand distinct CDR3 sequences, about 18% seen once. Findings of the study overall: For out-of-frame alpha sequences shared by twins, low generation probability was in excess. Conclusions rested on cross-sectional statistics rather than following the same donors.

This TCR was sampled from a middle-aged man in good health. The sample taken for sequencing was naive T cells sorted from blood. The chain combines TRBV15 with TRBJ2-1; 7 nucleotides match TRBD2. Written as DNA, the CDR3 is TGTGCCACCAGCAAACCATCTGGACTAGTAGGGCAGTTCTTC. Translated: CATSKPSGLVGQFF. Full variable domain (outside the CDR3, taken from reference TRBV15 and TRBJ2-1): DAMVIQNPRYQVTQFGKPVTLSCSQTLNHNVMYWYQQKSSQAPKLLFHYYDKDFNNEADTPDNFQSRRPNTSFCFLDIRSPGLGDTAMYLCATSKPSGLVGQFFGPGTRLTVL.